The sequence of this TCR beta chain was determined in a study of shared clonotypes between healthy human individuals. CD45RO-negative CD8 cells positively selected for CCR7 made up the naive population, which excluded terminally differentiated effector memory CD45RA+ cells. Donors were Caucasian adults residing in Nashville, Tennessee, USA. The CDR3 consists of 12 residues. The germline CDR1 and CDR2 sequences are LNHDA and SQIVND (reference sequence). V shed 7 bases and J shed 0 bases, with 4 bases lying between them. Points on this clone: Its specificity is not known.

Points from the study as a whole: Few donors limited the genetic and exposure-history diversity represented.

Each subset's genomic DNA was split evenly across several immunoSEQ plates. About 30,000 T cell genomes (roughly 220 ng DNA) went into each sorted-subset replicate. Profiled with immunoSEQ multiplex PCR; TCRdb holds only in-frame clones, not every one. Altogether 800,000 to 950,000 clones are present, approximately 96% being singletons, with the ten largest covering 0.2% to 0.25%. Specimen: naive CD8+ T cells sorted from blood. This TCR was sampled from a man aged 25-45 years in good health. J is TRBJ1-3 and V is TRBV19; no definite D call. CDR3 amino acids: CASTLSGNTIYF. The CDR3 DNA reads as TGTGCCAGTACGCTCTCTGGAAACACCATATATTTT.